The rows below give T cell receptor beta chains drawn from one sample of a study of blood T cells in healthy people across ages. TCRdb ran MiXCR on the 5' RACE reads and lists one entry per CDR3 protein. The table lists some 1 million distinct CDR3 sequences, 45% of them singletons. Sequences were obtained from blood. The receptor source for this set is a woman aged 55 to 70 in good health. Both conserved end residues are part of each CDR3. A D gene is named only where the DNA matches it firmly. The size of a clone is reported for some rows only, either as once, few or many, or as a class for expanded clones.

cdr3_aa: CAGSLAGGSYEQYF; cdr3_nt: TGTGCCGGCAGCTTAGCGGGGGGCTCCTACGAGCAGTACTTC; j_call: TRBJ2-7; d_call: TRBD2; clone_size: -; v_call: TRBV11-2
cdr3_aa: CASSPGVMHTEAFF; cdr3_nt: TGTGCCAGCTCACCGGGAGTAATGCACACTGAAGCTTTCTTT; j_call: TRBJ1-1; d_call: -; clone_size: -; v_call: TRBV18
cdr3_aa: CSARDPARGNNEQFF; cdr3_nt: TGCAGTGCTAGAGATCCAGCCCGGGGGAACAATGAGCAGTTCTTC; j_call: TRBJ2-1; d_call: -; clone_size: -; v_call: TRBV20-1
cdr3_aa: CSAQGTSGIYEQYF; cdr3_nt: TGCAGTGCCCAAGGGACTAGCGGAATCTACGAGCAGTACTTC; j_call: TRBJ2-7; d_call: TRBD2; clone_size: -; v_call: TRBV20-1
cdr3_aa: CASSSDRFLDTQYF; cdr3_nt: TGCGCCAGCAGCTCGGACAGATTTCTAGATACGCAGTATTTT; j_call: TRBJ2-3; d_call: -; clone_size: -; v_call: TRBV5-1
cdr3_aa: CASNPGGAYSPLHF; cdr3_nt: TGTGCCAGCAATCCGGGGGGAGCCTATTCACCCCTCCACTTT; j_call: TRBJ1-6; d_call: -; clone_size: -; v_call: TRBV28
cdr3_aa: CASSLAGTSPQYF; cdr3_nt: TGTGCCAGCAGCTTGGCCGGGACTAGCCCGCAGTATTTT; j_call: TRBJ2-3; d_call: TRBD2; clone_size: once; v_call: TRBV5-6
cdr3_aa: CASMPTSRWTSGPTDTQYF; cdr3_nt: TGTGCCAGCATGCCCACCTCCCGCTGGACTAGCGGACCCACAGATACGCAGTATTTT; j_call: TRBJ2-3; d_call: TRBD2; clone_size: few; v_call: TRBV25-1
cdr3_aa: CASSDSVGDEQYF; cdr3_nt: TGTGCCAGCAGTGATTCCGTGGGTGATGAGCAGTACTTC; j_call: TRBJ2-5; d_call: -; clone_size: -; v_call: TRBV6-1
cdr3_aa: CASRNDGYSDETQYF; cdr3_nt: TGTGCCAGCAGGAACGACGGATACTCGGATGAGACCCAGTACTTC; j_call: TRBJ2-5; d_call: -; clone_size: -; v_call: TRBV7-9
cdr3_aa: CASSPEAGPFYEQYF; cdr3_nt: TGTGCCAGCAGCCCCGAGGCGGGCCCCTTTTACGAGCAGTACTTC; j_call: TRBJ2-7; d_call: -; clone_size: -; v_call: TRBV7-3
cdr3_aa: CASSWGGRNTEAFF; cdr3_nt: TGTGCCAGCAGCTGGGGGGGTAGGAACACTGAAGCTTTCTTT; j_call: TRBJ1-1; d_call: -; clone_size: -; v_call: TRBV25-1
cdr3_aa: CSAGTGVAETQYF; cdr3_nt: TGCAGTGCCGGGACAGGGGTGGCAGAGACCCAGTACTTC; j_call: TRBJ2-5; d_call: TRBD1; clone_size: -; v_call: TRBV20-1
cdr3_aa: CSVGPTGTGAPSEAFF; cdr3_nt: TGCAGCGTTGGGCCAACCGGGACAGGGGCCCCTTCGGAAGCTTTCTTT; j_call: TRBJ1-1; d_call: TRBD1; clone_size: -; v_call: TRBV29-1
cdr3_aa: CASSLQGGPLYEQYF; cdr3_nt: TGCGCCAGCAGTCTACAAGGGGGACCCTTGTACGAGCAGTACTTC; j_call: TRBJ2-7; d_call: -; clone_size: few; v_call: TRBV4-1
cdr3_aa: CASSVEDRGGAGAFF; cdr3_nt: TGTGCCAGCAGCGTAGAGGACAGGGGAGGCGCTGGGGCTTTCTTT; j_call: TRBJ1-1; d_call: TRBD1; clone_size: -; v_call: TRBV9
cdr3_aa: CASSYPRDRGGEQYF; cdr3_nt: TGTGCCAGCAGTTACCCCAGGGACAGGGGAGGCGAGCAGTACTTC; j_call: TRBJ2-7; d_call: TRBD1; clone_size: few; v_call: TRBV6-6
cdr3_aa: CASSPGGLGPLHF; cdr3_nt: TGTGCCAGCAGCCCCGGGGGTTTGGGACCCCTCCACTTT; j_call: TRBJ1-6; d_call: -; clone_size: -; v_call: TRBV12-3/TRBV12-4
cdr3_aa: CAWSAGSGGETQYF; cdr3_nt: TGTGCCTGGAGTGCCGGGAGTGGGGGGGAGACCCAGTACTTC; j_call: TRBJ2-5; d_call: -; clone_size: -; v_call: TRBV30
cdr3_aa: CAWSKGGDRDTQYF; cdr3_nt: TGTGCCTGGAGTAAAGGGGGGGATCGGGATACGCAGTATTTT; j_call: TRBJ2-3; d_call: -; clone_size: once; v_call: TRBV30
cdr3_aa: CASSLEGIGLNNEQYF; cdr3_nt: TGCGCCAGCAGCTTGGAGGGTATCGGGTTAAACAATGAGCAGTACTTC; j_call: TRBJ2-7; d_call: -; clone_size: -; v_call: TRBV5-1
cdr3_aa: CASRESDFGGTEAFF; cdr3_nt: TGTGCCAGCAGGGAGTCGGACTTCGGGGGGACTGAAGCTTTCTTT; j_call: TRBJ1-1; d_call: -; clone_size: -; v_call: TRBV2
cdr3_aa: CSAREWDGTSGRGVADTQYF; cdr3_nt: TGCAGTGCTAGGGAGTGGGACGGGACTAGCGGGAGAGGTGTGGCAGATACGCAGTATTTT; j_call: TRBJ2-3; d_call: TRBD2; clone_size: many; v_call: TRBV20-1
cdr3_aa: CSATIGTGWGNTEAFF; cdr3_nt: TGCAGTGCTACCATCGGGACAGGGTGGGGGAACACTGAAGCTTTCTTT; j_call: TRBJ1-1; d_call: TRBD1; clone_size: -; v_call: TRBV20-1
cdr3_aa: CASKRTSGSHTGELFF; cdr3_nt: TGTGCCAGCAAAAGGACTAGCGGGAGTCACACCGGGGAGCTGTTTTTT; j_call: TRBJ2-2; d_call: TRBD2; clone_size: -; v_call: TRBV2
cdr3_aa: CSASTDRGLYEKLFF; cdr3_nt: TGCAGCGCATCCACGGACAGGGGGCTTTATGAAAAACTGTTTTTT; j_call: TRBJ1-4; d_call: TRBD1; clone_size: -; v_call: TRBV29-1
cdr3_aa: CASGGTGQVNTGELFF; cdr3_nt: TGTGCTAGTGGTGGCACGGGACAGGTGAACACCGGGGAGCTGTTTTTT; j_call: TRBJ2-2; d_call: TRBD1; clone_size: few; v_call: TRBV12-5
cdr3_aa: CASSRAGTYSDNEQFF; cdr3_nt: TGTGCCAGCAGCAGAGCCGGGACGTATTCCGACAATGAGCAGTTCTTC; j_call: TRBJ2-1; d_call: -; clone_size: -; v_call: TRBV5-6
cdr3_aa: CASSPGHRKNIQYF; cdr3_nt: TGTGCCAGCAGTCCCGGGCACCGAAAAAACATTCAGTACTTC; j_call: TRBJ2-4; d_call: -; clone_size: -; v_call: TRBV28
cdr3_aa: CASRTHASLYGYTF; cdr3_nt: TGTGCCAGCAGGACACACGCGTCGCTCTATGGCTACACCTTC; j_call: TRBJ1-2; d_call: -; clone_size: few; v_call: TRBV12-3/TRBV12-4
cdr3_aa: CASRALNDEQYF; cdr3_nt: TGTGCCAGCAGGGCACTAAACGACGAGCAGTACTTC; j_call: TRBJ2-7; d_call: -; clone_size: -; v_call: TRBV12-3/TRBV12-4
cdr3_aa: CASSSSRGLNEKLFF; cdr3_nt: TGTGCCAGCAGTTCCAGCAGGGGGCTGAATGAAAAACTGTTTTTT; j_call: TRBJ1-4; d_call: TRBD1; clone_size: -; v_call: TRBV12-3/TRBV12-4
cdr3_aa: CASSRGGLAGGEQYF; cdr3_nt: TGTGCCAGCAGCCGTGGTGGACTAGCGGGAGGCGAGCAGTACTTC; j_call: TRBJ2-7; d_call: TRBD2; clone_size: -; v_call: TRBV7-9
cdr3_aa: CASSLEGLGRGYEQYF; cdr3_nt: TGTGCCAGCAGCTTAGAGGGTTTGGGCAGGGGGTACGAGCAGTACTTC; j_call: TRBJ2-7; d_call: TRBD1; clone_size: -; v_call: TRBV7-2
cdr3_aa: CASKAGADTQYF; cdr3_nt: TGTGCCAGCAAGGCGGGGGCAGATACGCAGTATTTT; j_call: TRBJ2-3; d_call: TRBD2; clone_size: -; v_call: TRBV27
cdr3_aa: CASSLLEGSSYNEQFF; cdr3_nt: TGCGCCAGCAGCTTGTTGGAGGGGAGCTCCTACAATGAGCAGTTCTTC; j_call: TRBJ2-1; d_call: -; clone_size: few; v_call: TRBV5-1
cdr3_aa: CASSYRTGLDNEQFF; cdr3_nt: TGTGCCAGCAGTTACCGGACAGGCCTGGACAATGAGCAGTTCTTC; j_call: TRBJ2-1; d_call: TRBD1; clone_size: -; v_call: TRBV6-5
cdr3_aa: CATSGGETQYF; cdr3_nt: TGTGCCACCTCGGGGGGGGAGACCCAGTACTTC; j_call: TRBJ2-5; d_call: TRBD2; clone_size: many; v_call: TRBV24-1
cdr3_aa: CASSNRGLLDQPQHF; cdr3_nt: TGTGCCAGCAGTAACAGGGGACTCCTAGATCAGCCCCAGCATTTT; j_call: TRBJ1-5; d_call: TRBD1; clone_size: -; v_call: TRBV28
cdr3_aa: CSATAEGEKLFF; cdr3_nt: TGCAGTGCGACAGCAGAGGGGGAAAAACTGTTTTTT; j_call: TRBJ1-4; d_call: -; clone_size: few; v_call: TRBV20-1
cdr3_aa: CASTERWGTQYF; cdr3_nt: TGTGCCAGCACCGAAAGGTGGGGTACGCAGTATTTT; j_call: TRBJ2-3; d_call: -; clone_size: -; v_call: TRBV27
cdr3_aa: CATSRDGNIQYF; cdr3_nt: TGTGCCACCAGCAGGGACGGAAACATTCAGTACTTC; j_call: TRBJ2-4; d_call: -; clone_size: -; v_call: TRBV15
cdr3_aa: CSARDFIGREDDNEQFF; cdr3_nt: TGCAGTGCTAGAGATTTTATTGGGCGGGAGGACGACAATGAGCAGTTCTTC; j_call: TRBJ2-1; d_call: TRBD2; clone_size: -; v_call: TRBV20-1
cdr3_aa: CASSVSARETKETQYF; cdr3_nt: TGTGCCAGCAGCGTATCGGCCAGGGAGACAAAAGAGACCCAGTACTTC; j_call: TRBJ2-5; d_call: -; clone_size: -; v_call: TRBV9
cdr3_aa: CASRLGSFYYGYTF; cdr3_nt: TGTGCCAGCAGACTAGGCAGTTTTTATTATGGCTACACCTTC; j_call: TRBJ1-2; d_call: -; clone_size: few; v_call: TRBV28
cdr3_aa: CASRRGPSGRAGNEQFF; cdr3_nt: TGCGCCAGCAGACGTGGCCCTAGCGGGAGGGCAGGGAATGAGCAGTTCTTC; j_call: TRBJ2-1; d_call: TRBD2; clone_size: -; v_call: TRBV5-1
cdr3_aa: CASSLGSVQVQETQYF; cdr3_nt: TGCGCCAGCAGCTTGGGGTCGGTGCAGGTACAAGAGACCCAGTACTTC; j_call: TRBJ2-5; d_call: -; clone_size: many; v_call: TRBV5-1
cdr3_aa: CSARAGTSLYNGQFF; cdr3_nt: TGCAGTGCCAGGGCCGGGACGAGCTTGTACAATGGGCAGTTCTTC; j_call: TRBJ2-1; d_call: -; clone_size: -; v_call: TRBV20-1
cdr3_aa: CASRSGSLYNEQYF; cdr3_nt: TGTGCCAGCAGGAGCGGGAGTCTCTACAATGAGCAGTACTTC; j_call: TRBJ2-7; d_call: TRBD2; clone_size: once; v_call: TRBV7-2
cdr3_aa: CASSHRDRRERDYGYTF; cdr3_nt: TGTGCCAGCAGCCACCGGGACAGGAGAGAACGGGACTATGGCTACACCTTC; j_call: TRBJ1-2; d_call: TRBD1; clone_size: few; v_call: TRBV7-9
cdr3_aa: CASSVAGTDYEQYF; cdr3_nt: TGTGCCAGCAGCGTAGCCGGGACGGATTACGAGCAGTACTTC; j_call: TRBJ2-7; d_call: -; clone_size: -; v_call: TRBV9
cdr3_aa: CATSRETGRNTGELFF; cdr3_nt: TGTGCCACCAGCAGAGAGACAGGGAGGAACACCGGGGAGCTGTTTTTT; j_call: TRBJ2-2; d_call: TRBD1; clone_size: -; v_call: TRBV15
cdr3_aa: CSARGPGGSDIQYF; cdr3_nt: TGCAGTGCTAGAGGCCCAGGGGGGAGTGACATTCAGTACTTC; j_call: TRBJ2-4; d_call: -; clone_size: once; v_call: TRBV20-1
cdr3_aa: CASGDSQTYEQYF; cdr3_nt: TGTGCCAGTGGGGACAGTCAAACCTACGAGCAGTACTTC; j_call: TRBJ2-7; d_call: TRBD1; clone_size: -; v_call: TRBV13
cdr3_aa: CASSYERTSGTDTQYF; cdr3_nt: TGTGCCAGCAGTTACGAGAGGACTAGCGGCACAGATACGCAGTATTTT; j_call: TRBJ2-3; d_call: TRBD2; clone_size: -; v_call: TRBV6-6
cdr3_aa: CASSLKGYTQYF; cdr3_nt: TGTGCCAGCAGCTTAAAGGGATATACGCAGTATTTT; j_call: TRBJ2-3; d_call: -; clone_size: -; v_call: TRBV7-3
cdr3_aa: CASSCRHQGGGSGANVLTF; cdr3_nt: TGTGCCAGCAGCTGTAGACACCAGGGAGGGGGCTCTGGGGCCAACGTCCTGACTTTC; j_call: TRBJ2-6; d_call: -; clone_size: -; v_call: TRBV9
cdr3_aa: CASSRYSNYGYTF; cdr3_nt: TGTGCCAGCAGCCGGTACAGTAACTATGGCTACACCTTC; j_call: TRBJ1-2; d_call: -; clone_size: once; v_call: TRBV12-3/TRBV12-4
cdr3_aa: CASSETSGKHVEQYF; cdr3_nt: TGTGCCAGCAGCGAGACTAGCGGGAAGCATGTTGAGCAGTACTTC; j_call: TRBJ2-5; d_call: TRBD2; clone_size: -; v_call: TRBV9
cdr3_aa: CASSPGLAGEGISGANVLTF; cdr3_nt: TGTGCCAGCAGCCCGGGACTAGCGGGAGAGGGTATCAGTGGGGCCAACGTCCTGACTTTC; j_call: TRBJ2-6; d_call: TRBD2; clone_size: few; v_call: TRBV9